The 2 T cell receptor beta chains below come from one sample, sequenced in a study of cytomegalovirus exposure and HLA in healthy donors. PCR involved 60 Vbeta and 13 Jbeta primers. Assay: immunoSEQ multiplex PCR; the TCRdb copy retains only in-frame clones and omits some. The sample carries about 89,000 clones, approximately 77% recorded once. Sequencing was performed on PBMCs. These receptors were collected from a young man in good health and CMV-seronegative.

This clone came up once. For the CDR3, the DNA is TGTGCCAGCAGTTCTACAGGGAGCGGAAACACCATATATTTT. Protein product: CASSSTGSGNTIYF. The chain uses TRBV6-6 and TRBJ1-3; D is perhaps TRBD1 (6 bases). The germline gives CDR1 MNHNY, CDR2 SVGAGI (reference sequence). Trimming took off 4 bases at V and 4 bases at J, with 11 bases between the two ends. This CDR3 comprises 14 residues.

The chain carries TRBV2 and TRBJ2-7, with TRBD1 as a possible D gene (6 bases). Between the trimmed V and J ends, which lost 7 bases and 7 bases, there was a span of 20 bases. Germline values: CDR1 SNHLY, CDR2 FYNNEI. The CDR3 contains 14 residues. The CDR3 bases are TGTGCCAGCACCTACACCGGGACACCGGAGGAGCAGTACTTC. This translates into CASTYTGTPEEQYF.